This paragraph covers one T cell receptor (beta chain) sequence. Its antigen is unknown. The sample originates from a study of cytomegalovirus exposure and HLA in healthy donors. Findings of the study overall: In a later analysis, most CMV-associated TCR beta chains appeared HLA-restricted. Earlier results showed most TCR beta V segments being productive about 87% or about 30% of the time. Several top significant clusters appeared, in a later analysis, to be linked to common viral pathogens.

PCR used 60 Vbeta primers and 13 Jbeta primers. Sequenced by immunoSEQ multiplex PCR; TCRdb stores in-frame clones only, minus some. Of about 160,000 clones listed, roughly 78% are singletons. Trimming took 6 bases from V and 7 from J; bases not matched to a gene: 7. Germline V gives CDR1 MNHEY, CDR2 SVGAGI. The CDR3 runs 15 residues. The V call is TRBV6-5, the J call TRBJ2-2, with TRBD2 matching 11 bases. The sequencing input was PBMCs. The receptor comes from a man in his fifties or sixties in good health and CMV-seropositive. The CDR3 DNA reads as TGTGCCAGCAGCCGAGGGACTAGCGGTCTCGGGGAGCTGTTTTTT. It is translated as CASSRGTSGLGELFF.